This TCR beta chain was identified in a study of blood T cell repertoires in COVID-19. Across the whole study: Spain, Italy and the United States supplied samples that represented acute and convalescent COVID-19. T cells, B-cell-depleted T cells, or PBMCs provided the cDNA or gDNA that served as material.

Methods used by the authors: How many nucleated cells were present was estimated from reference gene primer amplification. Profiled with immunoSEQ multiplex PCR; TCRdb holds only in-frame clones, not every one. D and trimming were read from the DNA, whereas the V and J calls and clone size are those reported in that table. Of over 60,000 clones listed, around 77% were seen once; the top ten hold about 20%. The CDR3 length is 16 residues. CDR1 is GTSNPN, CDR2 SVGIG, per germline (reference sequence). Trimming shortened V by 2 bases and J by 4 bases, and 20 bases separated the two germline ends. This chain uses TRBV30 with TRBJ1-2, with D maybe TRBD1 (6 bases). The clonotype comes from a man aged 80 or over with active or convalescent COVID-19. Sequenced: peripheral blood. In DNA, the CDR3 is TGTGCCTGGAGTAATCCTGCCGGGACACTTAGCTATGGCTACACCTTC. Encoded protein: CAWSNPAGTLSYGYTF. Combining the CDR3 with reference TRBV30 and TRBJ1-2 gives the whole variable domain SQTIHQWPATLVQPVGSPLSLECTVEGTSNPNLYWYRQAAGRGLQLLFYSVGIGQISSEVPQNLSASRPQDRQFILSSKKLLLSDSGFYLCAWSNPAGTLSYGYTFGSGTRLTVV.